These T cell receptor beta chains were read from a single sample in a study of blood T cell repertoires in COVID-19. Assay: immunoSEQ multiplex PCR; the TCRdb copy retains only in-frame clones and omits some. The top ten clones hold around 3.2% of a sample with under 250,000 clones, approximately 92% of them seen once. The sequenced sample consisted of PBMCs or T cells enriched from blood (not recorded which). These receptors all come from a woman between 18 and 30 years old in a cohort exposed to, infected with or recovered from COVID-19 (not recorded which). Each CDR3 is given with its conserved first and last residue. D genes are given only for firm matches.

d_gene	j_gene	len	v_gene	CDR3nt	CDR3aa
TRBD1	TRBJ1-1	16	TRBV18	TGTGCCAGCTCACCACCCGGGGGACAGAGGAACACTGAAGCTTTCTTT	CASSPPGGQRNTEAFF
TRBD1	TRBJ1-2	15	TRBV28	TGTGCCAGCAGGACCGGGACAGATTTTAACTATGGCTACACCTTC	CASRTGTDFNYGYTF
.	TRBJ1-1	13	TRBV10-1	TGCGCCAGCAGCGGCCAGGGTGGTACTGAAGCTTTCTTT	CASSGQGGTEAFF
TRBD2	TRBJ2-2	15	TRBV5-8	TGTGCCAGCAGCTCGGACACTAGCGGCACCGGGGAGCTGTTTTTT	CASSSDTSGTGELFF
TRBD2	TRBJ2-7	14	TRBV3-1/TRBV3-2	TGTGCCAGCAGCCGGACTAGGGCCTCCTACGAGCAGTACTTC	CASSRTRASYEQYF
.	TRBJ1-1	12	TRBV9	TGTGCCAGCAGCCAGGGTCACACTGAAGCTTTCTTT	CASSQGHTEAFF
.	TRBJ2-6	17	TRBV25-1	TGTGCCAGCAGTGGCTTAGGGACACTCTCTGGGGCCAACGTCCTGACTTTC	CASSGLGTLSGANVLTF
.	TRBJ2-3	13	TRBV9	TGTGCCAGCAGCTATTCTAGCACAGATACGCAGTATTTT	CASSYSSTDTQYF
.	TRBJ2-7	13	TRBV5-1	TGCGCCAGCAGCATAAAACAGGGCTACGAGCAGTACTTC	CASSIKQGYEQYF
.	TRBJ1-5	15	TRBV2	TGTGCCAGCAGTGAGGGGGACTGGAGCAATCAGCCCCAGCATTTT	CASSEGDWSNQPQHF
TRBD2	TRBJ2-2	14	TRBV7-8	TGTGCCAGCAGCCCGACTAGCGCGACCGGGGAGCTGTTTTTT	CASSPTSATGELFF